The 7 T cell receptor beta chains presented below share a single source sample, sequenced in a study of blood T cells in healthy people across ages. A sample-barcoded 5' primer and a J-beta primer mix were used in a second PCR of roughly 7 to 12 cycles. TCRdb analysed the 5' RACE reads with MiXCR anew, one entry per CDR3 protein. Of about 1.6 million distinct CDR3 sequences listed, about 32% are singletons. Sequenced material: blood. These TCRs come from a woman aged 25 to 39 in good health.

This chain uses TRBV7-2 with TRBJ1-4; D call uncertain. Trimming cost V 3 bases and J 6 bases, with 14 bases left between them. The CDR3 contains 15 residues. Looked up from germline, CDR1 is SGHTA and CDR2 is FQGNSA. CDR3 loop: CASSLGSKTHEKLFF. CDR3 sequence (DNA): TGTGCCAGCAGCTTGGGATCAAAGACCCATGAAAAACTGTTTTTT. The variable domain in full, with the rest retrieved from reference TRBV7-2 and TRBJ1-4, is GAGVSQSPSNKVTEKGKDVELRCDPISGHTALYWYRQSLGQGLEFLIYFQGNSAPDKSGLPSDRFSAERTGGSVSTLTIQRTQQEDSAVYLCASSLGSKTHEKLFFGSGTQLSVL.

This clonotype was detected ten times or more. The chain carries TRBV7-9 and TRBJ2-3; D is possibly TRBD1 (6 bases). The CDR3 covers 16 residues. V was cut by 4 bases and J by 3 bases, with 17 bases left in between. Per germline, CDR1 SEHNR and CDR2 FQNEAQ (reference sequence). CDR3 protein: CASSSYRAPWTDTQYF. Written as DNA, the CDR3 is TGTGCCAGCAGCTCCTACAGGGCACCCTGGACAGATACGCAGTATTTT.

CDR3 in amino acids: CASSKEVYEQYF. The CDR3 region has the DNA TGTGCCAGCAGTAAGGAGGTTTACGAGCAGTACTTC. The chain carries TRBV12-3 or TRBV12-4 and TRBJ2-7; TRBD2 is a possible D gene (5 bases). This CDR3 has 12 residues. Trimming cost V 5 bases and J 4 bases, with 9 bases left between them.

This clonotype was observed a handful of times. The V and J genes are TRBV29-1 and TRBJ1-2, with D unclear. Trimming shortened V by 1 base and J by 4 bases, and 7 bases separated the two germline ends. This CDR3 has 12 amino acids. Looked up from germline, CDR1 is SQVTM and CDR2 is ANQGSEA. DNA for the CDR3: TGCAGCGTTGAAGGTTGGGGCTATGGCTACACCTTC. The encoded protein is CSVEGWGYGYTF.

The chain employs TRBV18 and TRBJ2-1; D remains ambiguous. The V and J ends lost 0 bases and 7 bases respectively, with 7 bases between them. CDR1 KGHSH and CDR2 LQKENI come from the germline V gene. The CDR3 contains 13 residues. For the CDR3, the DNA is TGTGCCAGCTCACCACCAATGGAGAATGAGCAGTTCTTC. This encodes CASSPPMENEQFF.

This clonotype was recorded a few times. Here the CDR3 reads CASSRYQEAYEQYF. CDR3 bases: TGTGCCAGCAGCCGATACCAGGAGGCCTACGAGCAGTACTTC. This chain connects TRBV7-2 to TRBJ2-7; possibly TRBD2 for D (5 bases). The CDR3 sequence is 14 residues long. In germline, CDR1 is SGHTA, CDR2 FQGNSA. Between the trimmed V and J ends, which lost 5 bases and 2 bases, there was a span of 13 bases.

This clonotype was detected a few times. The rearrangement joins TRBV6-5 to TRBJ1-2; 8 bases are a match to TRBD1. This CDR3 spans 13 amino acids. J gave up 6 bases and V 5 bases, and 5 bases lay outside the gene matches. CDR1 is MNHEY and CDR2 is SVGAGI in the germline V gene. The CDR3 loop reads CASSDRGQDGYTF. CDR3 bases: TGTGCCAGCAGTGACAGGGGTCAGGATGGCTACACCTTC.